One T cell receptor (beta chain) is described in this entry. Its antigen is not known. This sample also contains other DNA sequences that code for the same CDR3. The data originate from a study of shared clonotypes between healthy human individuals. The CDR3 runs to 12 residues. With 0 bases removed from V and 6 bases from J, the gap between germline ends came to 4 bases. Germline CDR1 and CDR2: SGHDT and YYEEEE. Points from the study as a whole: Clonotype sharing levels among donors were expected to vary with sequencing depth.

CD45RO-negative, CCR7-positively selected cells formed the naive CD8 fraction, excluding terminally differentiated effector memory CD45RA+ cells. The repertoire was sequenced with immunoSEQ multiplex PCR; TCRdb's copy has only in-frame clones and lacks some. The sample consists of around 610,000 clones, about 96% of them appearing once. Sequenced material: naive CD8+ T cells sorted from blood. This TCR came from a woman aged 30 to 39 in good health. This chain links TRBV5-6 with TRBJ2-1; D is unclear. The CDR3 region has the DNA TGTGCCAGCAGCTTGGAGGGCAATGAGCAGTTCTTC. Amino acids: CASSLEGNEQFF.